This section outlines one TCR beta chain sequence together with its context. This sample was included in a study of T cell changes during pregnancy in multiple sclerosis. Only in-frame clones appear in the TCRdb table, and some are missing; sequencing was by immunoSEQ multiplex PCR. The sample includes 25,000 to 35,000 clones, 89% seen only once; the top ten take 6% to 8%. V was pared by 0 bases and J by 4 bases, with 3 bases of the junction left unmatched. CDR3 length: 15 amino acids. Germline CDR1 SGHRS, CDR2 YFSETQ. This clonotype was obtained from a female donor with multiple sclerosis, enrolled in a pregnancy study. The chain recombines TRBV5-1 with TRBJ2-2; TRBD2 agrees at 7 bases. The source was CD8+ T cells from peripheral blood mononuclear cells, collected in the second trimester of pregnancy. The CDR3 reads CASSLGGSGTGELFF. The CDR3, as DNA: TGCGCCAGCAGCTTGGGCGGGAGCGGCACCGGGGAGCTGTTTTTT.